The present TCR beta chain was sequenced within a study of yellow fever vaccine responses in identical twins. Each CDR3 protein is one row after TCRdb ran MiXCR on the RT-PCR reads. The sample consists of 20,000 or so distinct CDR3 sequences, around 72% of them appearing once. Trimming took off 0 bases at V and 6 bases at J, with 15 bases between the two ends. Germline V lookup: CDR1 MNHEY, CDR2 SVGAGI. This CDR3 is built from 16 residues. Sequenced here: T cells from blood (PBMCs), unsorted or a sorted subset (not recorded which), sampled before or after yellow fever vaccination (not recorded which). The clonotype originates from a young woman who received the yellow fever vaccine. The V call is TRBV6-5, the J call TRBJ2-1; D is possibly TRBD1 (6 bases). The DNA for the CDR3 is TGTGCCAGCAGTTACTCCGCAGGGGCCCTGATCAATGAGCAGTTCTTC. Residues: CASSYSAGALINEQFF.